The 32 T cell receptor beta chains presented below share a single source sample, sequenced in a study of T cells in Graves' hyperthyroidism and ophthalmopathy. RNA transcripts gave rise to amplified TCR beta CDR3 regions. HTBI primers were the set used in a first-round RT-PCR of the TCR CDR3. In TCRdb, the multiplex PCR reads were re-called with MiXCR into one record per CDR3 protein. Of about 530,000 distinct CDR3 sequences listed, about 15% are singletons. The source material was blood. All receptors derive from a woman under 30 with Graves' ophthalmopathy.

This clonotype has a count of ten or more. V and J are TRBV20-1 and TRBJ1-5; 8 bases fit TRBD1. There are 19 residues in the CDR3. Germline V CDR1 and CDR2: DFQATT, SNEGSKA (reference sequence). After removal of 0 bases from V and 1 base from J, the junction contained 14 bases not matched to a gene. CDR3 protein: CSARDFSLGTGWSNQPQHF. The CDR3, as DNA: TGCAGTGCTAGAGATTTTTCTCTCGGGACAGGATGGAGCAATCAGCCCCAGCATTTT.

Ten or more counts support this clonotype. Here the CDR3 reads CAWSVAGSGQPQHF. In DNA, the CDR3 is TGTGCCTGGAGTGTCGCCGGCTCTGGACAGCCCCAGCATTTT. The chain carries TRBV30 and TRBJ1-5; D is unclear. Germline V gives CDR1 GTSNPN, CDR2 SVGIG (reference sequence). Trimming stripped 0 bases from V and 7 bases from J, with 13 bases between. There are 14 residues in the CDR3.

This clonotype has a count of ten or more. CDR3: CASSLNRDYTEAFF. CDR3 DNA sequence: TGTGCCAGCAGCTTAAACAGGGACTACACTGAAGCTTTCTTT. The chain employs TRBV11-2 and TRBJ1-1; a possible D gene is TRBD1 (6 bases). Germline assignment: CDR1 SGHAT and CDR2 FQNNGV. The V and J ends lost 2 bases and 3 bases respectively, with 10 bases between them. This CDR3 has 14 amino acids.

This clonotype was observed many times. This chain joins TRBV12-3 or TRBV12-4 and TRBJ1-3, with TRBD1 as a possible D gene (5 bases). The length of the CDR3 is 19 residues. Between the trimmed V and J ends, which lost 7 bases and 2 bases, there was a span of 27 bases. The CDR3 spells CASTSPSAPSGRPGNTIYF. The CDR3 bases are TGTGCCAGCACGTCTCCGAGCGCTCCTTCGGGACGGCCTGGAAACACCATATATTTT.

This clonotype was picked up a small number of times. This chain joins TRBV30 and TRBJ1-5, with D perhaps matching TRBD1 (5 bases). Germline V CDR1 and CDR2: GTSNPN, SVGIG (reference sequence). Trimming stripped 1 base from V and 0 bases from J, with 10 bases between. CDR3 length: 15 amino acids. The CDR3 DNA follows: TGTGCCTGGAGTGAGGGGTTTTATAGCAATCAGCCCCAGCATTTT. It codes for CAWSEGFYSNQPQHF.

The table lists this clonotype with a few counts. This chain connects TRBV13 to TRBJ2-2; D tentatively reads TRBD1 or TRBD2 (5 bases each). Per the germline V gene, CDR1 is PRHDT and CDR2 is FYEKMQ (reference sequence). The CDR3 sequence is 14 residues long. Trimming shortened V by 6 bases and J by 4 bases, and 12 bases separated the two germline ends. The CDR3 region is CASSEGLGTGELFF. The CDR3 DNA reads TGTGCCAGCAGTGAGGGGTTGGGCACCGGGGAGCTGTTTTTT.

The chain carries TRBV11-2 and TRBJ2-3, with TRBD2 matching 14 bases. Looked up from germline, CDR1 is SGHAT and CDR2 is FQNNGV. This CDR3 spans 16 amino acids. V lost 4 bases to trimming and J lost 8 bases; unmatched junction nucleotides: 8. As DNA, the CDR3 is TGTGCCAGCAGCTCGGGACTAGCGGGGGCCTTTGTTACGCAGTATTTT. Translated: CASSSGLAGAFVTQYF.

This clonotype has a count of ten or more. The chain uses TRBV7-3 and TRBJ2-2, with 9 bases that match TRBD1. This CDR3 spans 16 amino acids. CDR1 is SGHTA, CDR2 FQGTGA, per germline. J was trimmed by 5 bases and V by 2 bases; bases with no gene match: 6. As DNA, the CDR3 is TGTGCCAGCAGCTTACTTGGGGACAGGGCTACCGGGGAGCTGTTTTTT. Encoded protein: CASSLLGDRATGELFF.

This clonotype was counted many times. The chain is built from TRBV12-3 or TRBV12-4 and TRBJ2-5; D remains unclear. V was pared by 3 bases and J by 3 bases, with 5 bases between. The CDR3 is 12 amino acids. The CDR3: CASSFEKETQYF. The CDR3 DNA follows: TGTGCCAGCAGTTTCGAAAAAGAGACCCAGTACTTC.

This clonotype appeared many times. V gene TRBV30 combines with J gene TRBJ2-3; perhaps TRBD2 as D (5 bases). This CDR3 spans 17 amino acids. V lost 4 bases to trimming and J lost 2 bases, with 22 bases between them. CDR1 GTSNPN and CDR2 SVGIG come from the germline V gene (reference sequence). The CDR3 DNA reads TGTGCCTGGACCCCCGGATGGGCTAGCCAGTTCACAGATACGCAGTATTTT. It yields the protein CAWTPGWASQFTDTQYF.

This clonotype has at least ten counts. The V and J genes are TRBV6-1 and TRBJ2-5; TRBD2 is a possible D gene (6 bases). V was clipped by 5 bases and J by 7 bases, with 11 bases between them. Looked up from germline, CDR1 is MNHNS and CDR2 is SASEGT. The CDR3 is made up of 12 amino acids. The CDR3 DNA follows: TGTGCCAGCAGTTCGGGGGATGGGACCCAGTACTTC. It codes for CASSSGDGTQYF.

J is TRBJ2-7 and V is TRBV6-2 or TRBV6-3; the match to TRBD2 covers 8 bases. Germline CDR1 reads MNHEY; CDR2 reads SVGEGT. This CDR3 spans 13 amino acids. Trimming removed 5 bases from V and 3 bases from J; junction bases left unmatched: 3. CDR3 coding DNA: TGTGCCAGCAGTCATAGCGGGATCTACGAGCAGTACTTC. Protein product: CASSHSGIYEQYF.

The chain links TRBV5-1 to TRBJ2-2, with D unresolved. The CDR3 runs to 14 residues. Trimming removed 0 bases from V and 7 bases from J, with 10 bases in between. Per germline, CDR1 SGHRS and CDR2 YFSETQ. The CDR3 loop is CASSLAIRVGELFF. CDR3 sequence (DNA): TGCGCCAGCAGCTTGGCCATAAGGGTCGGGGAGCTGTTTTTT. The entire variable domain, with the rest obtained from reference TRBV5-1 and TRBJ2-2, is as follows: KAGVTQTPRYLIKTRGQQVTLSCSPISGHRSVSWYQQTPGQGLQFLFEYFSETQRNKGNFPGRFSGRQFSNSRSEMNVSTLELGDSALYLCASSLAIRVGELFFGEGSRLTVL.

This clonotype has ten or more counts. This chain uses TRBV7-9 with TRBJ2-1; tentative D call: TRBD2 (5 bases). The germline V gene encodes CDR1 SEHNR and CDR2 FQNEAQ (reference sequence). Trimming stripped 6 bases from V and 4 bases from J, with 19 bases between. CDR3 size: 16 residues. The CDR3 bases are TGTGCCAGCAGGGGATCGGCGGGTGTGGGATACAATGAGCAGTTCTTC. Translating gives CASRGSAGVGYNEQFF. Using reference TRBV7-9 and TRBJ2-1 for the parts outside the CDR3, the full variable domain is DTGVSQNPRHKITKRGQNVTFRCDPISEHNRLYWYRQTLGQGPEFLTYFQNEAQLEKSRLLSDRFSAERPKGSFSTLEIQRTEQGDSAMYLCASRGSAGVGYNEQFFGPGTRLTVL.

In its sample, this clonotype was seen many times. The chain joins TRBV28 to TRBJ1-2, with 8 bases aligning to TRBD1. The CDR3 consists of 14 residues. V shed 2 bases, J shed 6 bases, and the junction held 5 bases outside the gene matches. Looked up from germline, CDR1 is MDHEN and CDR2 is SYDVKM. CDR3 DNA: TGTGCCAGCAGTTTAGCAGGGGGCGCGGATGGCTACACCTTC. Encoded protein: CASSLAGGADGYTF.

This clonotype was found a few times. The rearrangement joins TRBV5-1 to TRBJ2-3; 12 bases line up with TRBD2. With V trimmed by 1 base and J by 5 bases, 14 bases remained unmatched. There are 19 residues in the CDR3. Germline V CDR1 and CDR2: SGHRS, YFSETQ. CDR3: CASSLPGGLAGRRIDTQYF. CDR3 DNA: TGCGCCAGCAGCTTGCCCGGGGGACTAGCGGGCAGGAGGATAGATACGCAGTATTTT.

Note on this clonotype: With a much larger clone just one base away, this may be a read error. The genes are TRBV6-2 or TRBV6-3 and TRBJ2-5, with a weak D call TRBD2 (6 bases). The CDR3 totals 14 residues. Germline CDR1 reads MNHEY; CDR2 reads SVGEGT. Here the CDR3 DNA reads TGTGACAGCAGTTTTAGCGGAAGCAGAGAGACCCAGTACTTC. Translating it yields CDSSFSGSRETQYF.

In its sample, this clonotype was seen many times. The J gene is TRBJ1-1, the V gene TRBV6-1; possibly TRBD1 for D (5 bases). Germline V gene lookup returns CDR1 MNHNS and CDR2 SASEGT. CDR3 length: 16 residues. V was pared by 3 bases and J by 4 bases, with 18 bases between. CDR3 coding DNA: TGTGCCAGCAGTGAGGGTATCGACAGAGGAGTCACTGAAGCTTTCTTT. Translation: CASSEGIDRGVTEAFF.

This clonotype has at least ten counts. The chain carries TRBV6-2 or TRBV6-3 and TRBJ2-1; the D is unclear. CDR1 and CDR2 (germline): MNHEY, SVGEGT. The CDR3 has 16 residues. Trimming removed 0 bases from V and 3 bases from J, with 12 bases in between. The CDR3 is CASSYSVDGDYNEQFF. For the CDR3, the DNA is TGTGCCAGCAGTTACTCCGTGGACGGCGACTACAATGAGCAGTTCTTC.

This clonotype was counted at least ten times. The rearrangement links TRBV7-8 to TRBJ2-1, with D perhaps being TRBD1 or TRBD2 (5 bases each). The CDR3 sequence is 17 residues long. The germline V and J ends were trimmed by 2 bases and 2 bases, with 16 bases remaining between them. Germline CDR1 and CDR2: SGHVS and FQNEAQ. CDR3 sequence reads: CASSLSGPWVPYNEQFF. The CDR3 DNA is TGTGCCAGCAGCTTATCGGGGCCTTGGGTCCCCTACAATGAGCAGTTCTTC.

There are a few counts of this clonotype. The chain recombines TRBV18 with TRBJ2-5; D is unclear. V gave up 0 bases and J gave up 4 bases, with 6 bases separating them. CDR3 length: 13 amino acids. In germline, CDR1 is KGHSH, CDR2 LQKENI. DNA of the CDR3: TGTGCCAGCTCACCACCGATGTCAGAGACCCAGTACTTC. This encodes CASSPPMSETQYF.

The V call is TRBV19, the J call TRBJ2-1; weak D call: TRBD2 (6 bases). CDR3 length: 15 amino acids. V lost 5 bases and J 3 bases, leaving 14 bases between the germline ends. CDR1 and CDR2 (germline): LNHDA, SQIVND (reference sequence). As DNA, the CDR3 is TGTGCCAGTAGTCCTACGGAGGGTTTCTACAATGAGCAGTTCTTC. This translates into CASSPTEGFYNEQFF.

This clonotype was detected ten times or more. This chain joins TRBV7-9 and TRBJ1-1; D call uncertain. Germline V gene data show CDR1 as SEHNR and CDR2 as FQNEAQ (reference sequence). V was shortened by 1 base and J by 1 base, with 13 bases between the two germline ends. CDR3 length equals 16 residues. CDR3 in DNA: TGTGCCAGCAGCTTAGGAGGGTGGGAGACGAACACTGAAGCTTTCTTT. Translation: CASSLGGWETNTEAFF.

This clonotype was detected ten times or more. The rearrangement uses TRBV27 and TRBJ1-6; D not resolved. The V gene's germline CDR1 is MNHEY and CDR2 SMNVEV (reference sequence). The CDR3 runs 14 residues. V was cut by 7 bases and J by 4 bases, with 11 bases left in between. The CDR3: CASTPTGYNSPLHF. In DNA, the CDR3 is TGTGCCAGCACTCCTACGGGGTATAATTCACCCCTCCACTTT.

This clonotype was seen many times. The genes are TRBV3-1 and TRBJ1-5; no firm D call. Looked up from germline, CDR1 is LGHDT and CDR2 is YNNKEL (reference sequence). Trimming left V 0 bases short and J 6 bases short, with 6 bases between. The CDR3 totals 13 residues. The chain's CDR3 is CASSQEVSQPQHF. The CDR3 DNA reads TGTGCCAGCAGCCAAGAGGTGTCTCAGCCCCAGCATTTT.

This rearrangement joins TRBV20-1 to TRBJ2-3; D is unclear. Germline V lookup: CDR1 DFQATT, CDR2 SNEGSKA (reference sequence). The V gene lost 4 bases and the J gene lost 1 base, with 9 bases spanning the gap. The CDR3 spans 13 residues. Here the CDR3 DNA reads TGCAGTGCTAATGGGGTAGGCACAGATACGCAGTATTTT. Translation: CSANGVGTDTQYF.

V gene TRBV4-1 combines with J gene TRBJ2-3; TRBD1 is a possible D gene (6 bases). The CDR3 runs to 16 residues. V was cut by 4 bases and J by 0 bases, with 14 bases left in between. Germline V gene data show CDR1 as MGHRA and CDR2 as YSYEKL. Here the CDR3 reads CASSPQTGSSTDTQYF. CDR3 bases: TGCGCCAGCAGCCCCCAAACAGGGTCAAGCACAGATACGCAGTATTTT.

This clonotype was observed many times. The rearrangement joins TRBV30 to TRBJ1-1; D uncertain. Trimming cost V 3 bases and J 0 bases, with 5 bases left between them. Germline CDR1 reads GTSNPN; CDR2 reads SVGIG (reference sequence). The CDR3 is 12 amino acids. The DNA of the CDR3 is TGTGCCTGGAGACATATGAACACTGAAGCTTTCTTT. This encodes CAWRHMNTEAFF.

Many counts were recorded for this clonotype. The rearrangement links TRBV28 to TRBJ2-5; TRBD1 is a possible D gene (5 bases). The CDR3 runs 17 residues. The V and J ends lost 4 bases and 0 bases respectively, with 18 bases between them. Germline V gene data show CDR1 as MDHEN and CDR2 as SYDVKM. The CDR3 reads CASSSPSGLSYQETQYF. The CDR3, as DNA: TGTGCCAGCAGTTCCCCGTCAGGGTTATCGTACCAAGAGACCCAGTACTTC.

The sample holds a few counts of this clonotype. CDR3 DNA: TGCGCCAGCAGCTCTTCGGGACAAAGCACCGGGGAGCTGTTTTTT. Translating gives CASSSSGQSTGELFF. The chain links TRBV5-1 to TRBJ2-2; tentative D call: TRBD1 (6 bases). The germline V gene encodes CDR1 SGHRS and CDR2 YFSETQ. Trimming shortened V by 3 bases and J by 4 bases, and 13 bases separated the two germline ends. The CDR3 is 15 amino acids.

This clonotype was seen only a few times. One end of the junction varies from germline; a read error may be responsible. The CDR3 spells CASSIATFVSYEQYF. CDR3 sequence (DNA): TGTGCCAGCAGTATAGCGACTTTCGTCTCCTACGAGCAGTACTTC. V usage is TRBV19 and J usage is TRBJ2-7; a weak D match, TRBD2 (5 bases). This CDR3 has 15 residues. Germline V lookup: CDR1 LNHDA, CDR2 SQIVND (reference sequence).

At least ten counts were recorded for this clonotype. The chain has TRBV7-2 and TRBJ2-1; unclear D gene. This CDR3 has 12 amino acids. The V and J ends lost 5 bases and 7 bases respectively, with 9 bases between them. Germline CDR1 is SGHTA and CDR2 is FQGNSA. CDR3 protein: CASSLLPNEQFF. The CDR3, as DNA: TGTGCCAGCAGCCTCCTACCTAATGAGCAGTTCTTC.